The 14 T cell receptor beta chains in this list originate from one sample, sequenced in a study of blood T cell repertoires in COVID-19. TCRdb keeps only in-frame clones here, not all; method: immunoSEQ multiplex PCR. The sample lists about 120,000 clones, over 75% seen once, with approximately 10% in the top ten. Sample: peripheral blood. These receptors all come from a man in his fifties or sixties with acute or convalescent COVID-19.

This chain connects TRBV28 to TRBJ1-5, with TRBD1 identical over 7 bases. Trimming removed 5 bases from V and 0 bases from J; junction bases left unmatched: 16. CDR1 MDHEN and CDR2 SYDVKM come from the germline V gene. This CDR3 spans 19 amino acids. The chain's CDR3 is CASSLWPVGGQYSNQPQHF. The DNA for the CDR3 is TGTGCCAGCAGTCTGTGGCCCGTAGGGGGACAGTATAGCAATCAGCCCCAGCATTTT.

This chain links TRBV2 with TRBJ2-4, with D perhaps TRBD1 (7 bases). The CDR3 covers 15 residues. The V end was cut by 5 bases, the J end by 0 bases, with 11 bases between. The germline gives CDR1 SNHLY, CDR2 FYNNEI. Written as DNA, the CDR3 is TGTGCCAGCAGTCCAGGGGGACTAGCCAAAAACATTCAGTACTTC. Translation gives CASSPGGLAKNIQYF.

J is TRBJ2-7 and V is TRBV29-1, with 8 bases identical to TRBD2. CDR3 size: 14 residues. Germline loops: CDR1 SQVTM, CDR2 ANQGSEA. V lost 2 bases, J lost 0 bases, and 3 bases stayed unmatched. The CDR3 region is CSVELAGFSYEQYF. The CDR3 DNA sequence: TGCAGCGTTGAACTAGCGGGCTTCTCCTACGAGCAGTACTTC.

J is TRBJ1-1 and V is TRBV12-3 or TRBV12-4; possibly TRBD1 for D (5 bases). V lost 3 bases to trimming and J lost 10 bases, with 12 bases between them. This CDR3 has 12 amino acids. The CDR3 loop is CASSFSRTGAFF. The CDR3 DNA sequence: TGTGCCAGCAGTTTTTCTCGAACAGGAGCTTTCTTT.

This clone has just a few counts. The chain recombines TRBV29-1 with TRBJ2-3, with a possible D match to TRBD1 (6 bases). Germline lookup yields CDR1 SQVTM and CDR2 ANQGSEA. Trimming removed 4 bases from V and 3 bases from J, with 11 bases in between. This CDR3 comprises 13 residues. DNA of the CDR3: TGCAGCGTTGCTAGCAGGGGAACAGATACGCAGTATTTT. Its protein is CSVASRGTDTQYF.

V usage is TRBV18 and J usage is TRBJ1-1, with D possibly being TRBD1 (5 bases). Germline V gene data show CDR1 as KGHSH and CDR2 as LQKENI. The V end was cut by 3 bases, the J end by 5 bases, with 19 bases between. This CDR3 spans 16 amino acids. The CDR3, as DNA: TGTGCCAGCTCACCCCCCAAGGAAGCAGGGCGGACTGAAGCTTTCTTT. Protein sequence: CASSPPKEAGRTEAFF.

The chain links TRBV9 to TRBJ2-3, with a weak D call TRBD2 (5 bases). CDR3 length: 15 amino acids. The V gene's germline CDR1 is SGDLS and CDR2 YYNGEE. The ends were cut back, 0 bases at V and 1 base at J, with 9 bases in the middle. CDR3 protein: CASSVGGWGTDTQYF. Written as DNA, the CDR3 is TGTGCCAGCAGCGTAGGAGGGTGGGGCACAGATACGCAGTATTTT.

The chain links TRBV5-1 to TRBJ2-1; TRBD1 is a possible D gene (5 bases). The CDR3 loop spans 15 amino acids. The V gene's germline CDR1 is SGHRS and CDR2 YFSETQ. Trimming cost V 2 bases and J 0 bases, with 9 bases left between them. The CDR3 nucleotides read TGCGCCAGCAGCTTTCAGGGAAACTCCTACAATGAGCAGTTCTTC. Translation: CASSFQGNSYNEQFF.

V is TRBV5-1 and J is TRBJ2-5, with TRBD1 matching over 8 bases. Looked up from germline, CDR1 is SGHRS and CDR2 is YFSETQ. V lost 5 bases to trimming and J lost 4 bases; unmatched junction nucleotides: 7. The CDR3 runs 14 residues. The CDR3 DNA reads TGCGCCAGCAGTTCGACAGGGGCCGGAGAGACCCAGTACTTC. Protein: CASSSTGAGETQYF. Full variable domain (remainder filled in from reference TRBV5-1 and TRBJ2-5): KAGVTQTPRYLIKTRGQQVTLSCSPISGHRSVSWYQQTPGQGLQFLFEYFSETQRNKGNFPGRFSGRQFSNSRSEMNVSTLELGDSALYLCASSSTGAGETQYFGPGTRLLVL.

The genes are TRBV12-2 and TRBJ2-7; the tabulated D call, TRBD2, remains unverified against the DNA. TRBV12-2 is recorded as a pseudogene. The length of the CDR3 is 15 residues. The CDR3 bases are TGTGCAAGTCGCCGGGAGGGTAGCGGCCTTTACGAGCAGTACTTC. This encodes CASRREGSGLYEQYF.

The CDR3, as DNA: TGTGCCAGCAGCTTAGTGTCTGGGACAGCAAATGAAAAACTGTTTTTT. This encodes CASSLVSGTANEKLFF. The chain carries TRBV7-9 and TRBJ1-4, with 7 bases that match TRBD1. After removal of 1 base from V and 5 bases from J, the junction contained 7 bases not matched to a gene. This CDR3 spans 16 amino acids. Germline V gene data show CDR1 as SEHNR and CDR2 as FQNEAQ (reference sequence).

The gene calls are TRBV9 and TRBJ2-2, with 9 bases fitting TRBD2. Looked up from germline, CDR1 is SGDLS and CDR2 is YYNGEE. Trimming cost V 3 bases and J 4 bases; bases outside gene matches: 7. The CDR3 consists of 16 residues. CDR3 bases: TGTGCCAGCAGCGCCAGTAGCGGGAGTCTCACCGGGGAGCTGTTTTTT. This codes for CASSASSGSLTGELFF. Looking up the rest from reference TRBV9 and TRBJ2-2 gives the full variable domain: DSGVTQTPKHLITATGQRVTLRCSPRSGDLSVYWYQQSLDQGLQFLIQYYNGEERAKGNILERFSAQQFPDLHSELNLSSLELGDSALYFCASSASSGSLTGELFFGEGSRLTVL.

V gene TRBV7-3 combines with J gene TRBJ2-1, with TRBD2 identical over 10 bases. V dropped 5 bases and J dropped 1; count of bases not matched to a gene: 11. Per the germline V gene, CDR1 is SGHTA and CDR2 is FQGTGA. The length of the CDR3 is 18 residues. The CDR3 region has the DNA TGTGCCAGCAGCCCCGGTCCTAGCGGGAGTCGTTCCTACAATGAGCAGTTCTTC. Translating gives CASSPGPSGSRSYNEQFF.

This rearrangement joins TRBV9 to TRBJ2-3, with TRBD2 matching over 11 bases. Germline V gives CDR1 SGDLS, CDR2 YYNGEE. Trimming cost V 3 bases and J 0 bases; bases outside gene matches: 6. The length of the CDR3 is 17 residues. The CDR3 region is CASSAGGLAASTDTQYF. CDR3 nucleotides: TGTGCCAGCAGCGCCGGGGGACTAGCGGCCAGCACAGATACGCAGTATTTT.